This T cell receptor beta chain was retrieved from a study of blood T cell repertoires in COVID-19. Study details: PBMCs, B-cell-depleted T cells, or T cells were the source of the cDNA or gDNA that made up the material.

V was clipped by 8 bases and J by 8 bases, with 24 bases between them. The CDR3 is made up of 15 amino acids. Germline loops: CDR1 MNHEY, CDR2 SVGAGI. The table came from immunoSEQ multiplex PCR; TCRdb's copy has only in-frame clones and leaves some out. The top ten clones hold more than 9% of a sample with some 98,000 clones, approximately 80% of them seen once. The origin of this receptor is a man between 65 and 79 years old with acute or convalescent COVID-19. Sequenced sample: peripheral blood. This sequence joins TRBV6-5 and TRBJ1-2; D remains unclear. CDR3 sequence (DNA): TGTGCCAGCCGGAAGGACTTTCCTTCTGGCTACGGCTACACCTTC. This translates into CASRKDFPSGYGYTF.